The clone carrying this T cell receptor beta chain appeared many times. This sample was included in a study of CD8 T cells in ankylosing spondylitis. TCRdb redid the calling of the 5' RACE reads with MiXCR, one entry per CDR3 protein. Of hundreds of thousands of distinct CDR3 sequences in the sample, 20% are singletons; the top ten hold around 3.2%. Looked up from germline, CDR1 is KGHDR and CDR2 is SFDVKD. V shed 10 bases and J shed 0 bases, with 9 bases lying between them. CDR3 length equals 13 residues. The chain employs TRBV24-1 and TRBJ1-5; D gene ambiguous. Sample: blood, either unsorted or a sorted T cell fraction (not recorded which). This sequence was found in a female donor with ankylosing spondylitis or in good health (not recorded which). The CDR3 nucleotides read TGTGCCACTCGGAAGGGTAGCAATCAGCCCCAGCATTTT. Translation: CATRKGSNQPQHF.